This T cell receptor beta chain was profiled in a study of CD8+CD57+ T cells in acquired aplastic anemia. Patients who underwent sequencing had shown CD8+CD57+ cell expansion by flow cytometry. As a group, the patients uniformly had severe acquired aplastic anemia. CDR3 and TCR beta VDJ profiling relied on a genomic DNA template. One entry per CDR3 protein, called by TCRdb with MiXCR from the reads. This sample has fewer than 200,000 distinct CDR3 sequences; approximately 52% occur once, and the top ten carry around 1.8%. The study, taken as a whole, reports: The CD8+ Simpson's diversity of patients and controls was not significantly different.

CDR3 size: 14 residues. V shed 3 bases and J shed 5 bases, with 12 bases lying between them. CDR1 is SGHTA and CDR2 is FQGTGA in the germline V gene. In the case of this clonotype: Its antigen is as yet unknown.

The sequenced sample was sorted CD4+, CD8+, or CD8+CD57+ T cells (not recorded which) from PBMCs. The chain couples TRBV7-3 to TRBJ2-3, with D possibly being TRBD1 (5 bases). The clonotype originates from a human donor with aplastic anemia. This CDR3 reads CASSLAGNQDTQYF. DNA of the CDR3: TGTGCCAGCAGCTTGGCAGGGAACCAAGATACGCAGTATTTT. Together with reference TRBV7-3 and TRBJ2-3, the CDR3 gives the full variable domain: GAGVSQTPSNKVTEKGKYVELRCDPISGHTALYWYRQSLGQGPEFLIYFQGTGAADDSGLPNDRFFAVRPEGSVSTLKIQRTERGDSAVYLCASSLAGNQDTQYFGPGTRLTVL.